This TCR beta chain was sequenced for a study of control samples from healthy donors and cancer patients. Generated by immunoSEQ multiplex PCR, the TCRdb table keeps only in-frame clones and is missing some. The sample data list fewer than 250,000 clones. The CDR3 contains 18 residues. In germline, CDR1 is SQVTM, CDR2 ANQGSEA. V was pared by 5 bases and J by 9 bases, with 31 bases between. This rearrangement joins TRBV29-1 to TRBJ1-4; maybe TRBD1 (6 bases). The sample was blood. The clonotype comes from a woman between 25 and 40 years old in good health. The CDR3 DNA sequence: TGCAGCGTTTCTAACGGGGGCACAGTCGGTGGAACCAATAAAAAACTGTTTTTT. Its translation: CSVSNGGTVGGTNKKLFF. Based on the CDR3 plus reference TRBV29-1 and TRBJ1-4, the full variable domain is SAVISQKPSRDICQRGTSLTIQCQVDSQVTMMFWYRQQPGQSLTLIATANQGSEATYESGFVIDKFPISRPNLTFSTLTVSNMSPEDSSIYLCSVSNGGTVGGTNKKLFFGSGTQLSVL.